The clone carrying this T cell receptor (beta chain) is identified as medium-sized from frequency. The sequence runs out 3 residues before the end of the CDR3; the remainder is reconstructed from the germline J gene. Sequencing used immunoSEQ multiplex PCR; TCRdb keeps in-frame clones, though not all of them. The table for this sample gives tens of thousands of clones. This entry comes from a study of T cells in women clearing cervical HPV infection. Germline V lookup: CDR1 KGHSH, CDR2 LQKENI. CDR3 length: 16 amino acids. Trimming stripped 4 bases from V and 2 bases from J, with 14 bases between. The chain combines TRBV18 with TRBJ1-4, with a tentative D call TRBD1 (5 bases). Specimen: blood buffy coat. This TCR derives from a woman aged 18 to 75 with a cervical HPV16 infection that either progressed to CIN3+ or cleared (not recorded which). CDR3 bases read: TGTGCCAGCTCACAAATGACAGCAACTACTAATGAAAAA. This translates into CASSQMTATTNEK. The whole CDR3 protein reads CASSQMTATTNEKLFF.